Below are 24 T cell receptor beta chains sequenced from a single sample in a study of blood T cell repertoires in COVID-19. Measured with immunoSEQ multiplex PCR; TCRdb has only the in-frame clones, and not every one. The data show about 67,000 clones, over 80% seen once. The specimen sequenced was peripheral blood. These receptors were collected from a man aged 45-65 years with active COVID-19.

This chain connects TRBV28 to TRBJ1-1, with a tentative D call TRBD1 (5 bases). The CDR3 sequence is 12 residues long. Germline CDR1 reads MDHEN; CDR2 reads SYDVKM. The V gene lost 3 bases and the J gene lost 5 bases, with 7 bases spanning the gap. The CDR3 spells CASSFGGTEAFF. CDR3 DNA: TGTGCCAGCAGTTTCGGGGGTACTGAAGCTTTCTTT.

The chain has TRBV29-1 and TRBJ2-7; D is ambiguous. CDR3 length equals 14 residues. CDR1 is SQVTM, CDR2 ANQGSEA, per germline. Trimming cost V 4 bases and J 2 bases, with 15 bases left between them. The DNA of the CDR3 is TGCAGCGTTGTGTCCGAGAAAAATCCCTACGAGCAGTACTTC. It codes for CSVVSEKNPYEQYF.

The chain employs TRBV27 and TRBJ2-1; a possible D gene is TRBD2 (6 bases). This CDR3 has 15 residues. The ends were cut back, 5 bases at V and 7 bases at J, with 18 bases in the middle. Germline loops: CDR1 MNHEY, CDR2 SMNVEV (reference sequence). The CDR3 region is CASSIAMGLGNEQFF. CDR3 bases: TGTGCCAGCAGTATAGCCATGGGACTGGGGAATGAGCAGTTCTTC.

The chain joins TRBV5-4 to TRBJ1-6, with unresolved D. V was cut by 4 bases and J by 6 bases, with 11 bases left in between. This CDR3 contains 14 residues. Germline V gene lookup returns CDR1 SGHNT and CDR2 YYREEE (reference sequence). CDR3 nucleotide sequence: TGTGCCAGCAGCCCCGTACTTAGTAATTCACCCCTCCACTTT. This translates into CASSPVLSNSPLHF. The full variable domain, with the rest looked up from reference TRBV5-4 and TRBJ1-6, is ETGVTQSPTHLIKTRGQQVTLRCSSQSGHNTVSWYQQALGQGPQFIFQYYREEENGRGNFPPRFSGLQFPNYSSELNVNALELDDSALYLCASSPVLSNSPLHFGNGTRLTVT.

The V and J genes are TRBV4-3 and TRBJ1-4; D is possibly TRBD1 (6 bases). Trimming stripped 0 bases from V and 4 bases from J, with 12 bases between. Germline loops: CDR1 LGHNA, CDR2 YSLEER. This CDR3 spans 16 amino acids. CDR3 protein: CASSQETGQYNEKLFF. The CDR3 coding sequence is TGCGCCAGCAGCCAAGAAACGGGACAATATAATGAAAAACTGTTTTTT.

The V call is TRBV18, the J call TRBJ1-2; 8 bases are shared with TRBD1. Trimming at V came to 3 bases and at J to 1 base, leaving 1 base not matched to a gene. Germline V lookup: CDR1 KGHSH, CDR2 LQKENI. The CDR3 contains 14 residues. The CDR3 DNA reads as TGTGCCAGCTCACCGACAGGGGATAACTATGGCTACACCTTC. Translation gives CASSPTGDNYGYTF.

This chain connects TRBV19 to TRBJ2-3; the D gene is possibly TRBD1 (6 bases). The CDR3 totals 13 residues. V was trimmed by 3 bases and J by 14 bases, leaving 18 bases between them. Germline lookup yields CDR1 LNHDA and CDR2 SQIVND (reference sequence). CDR3: CASSINRESVGYF. The CDR3 DNA reads TGTGCCAGTAGTATTAACAGGGAATCGGTAGGGTATTTT.

The V call is TRBV28, the J call TRBJ1-2; D gene unclear. The CDR3 totals 15 residues. The V end was cut by 10 bases, the J end by 3 bases, with 21 bases between. Germline CDR1 is MDHEN and CDR2 is SYDVKM. CDR3 loop: CATLTGGSFYYGYTF. DNA of the CDR3: TGTGCCACCCTCACGGGTGGCAGCTTTTACTATGGCTACACCTTC.

The sample holds one count of this clone. The rearrangement joins TRBV28 to TRBJ1-2, with 7 positions matching TRBD1. This CDR3 spans 14 amino acids. Germline V gives CDR1 MDHEN, CDR2 SYDVKM. Germline trimming cut 3 bases from V and 5 bases from J; bases unmatched to any gene: 6. The CDR3 DNA sequence: TGTGCCAGCAGTTTTACCGGGACAGCGTATGGCTACACCTTC. This codes for CASSFTGTAYGYTF.

This chain connects TRBV11-1 to TRBJ2-7, with TRBD2 matching over 11 bases. The CDR3 has 16 amino acids. Germline assignment: CDR1 SGHAT and CDR2 FQDESV (reference sequence). Trimming at V came to 5 bases and at J to 4 bases, leaving 10 bases not matched to a gene. The CDR3 coding sequence is TGTGCCAGCAGCGCAACTCCGACTAGCGGGATTTACGAGCAGTACTTC. Translating it yields CASSATPTSGIYEQYF. Drawing the rest from reference TRBV11-1 and TRBJ2-7, the complete variable domain is EAEVAQSPRYKITEKSQAVAFWCDPISGHATLYWYRQILGQGPELLVQFQDESVVDDSQLPKDRFSAERLKGVDSTLKIQPAELGDSAMYLCASSATPTSGIYEQYFGPGTRLTVT.

This clone was seen a handful of times. A read error may produce the germline difference seen at one junction end. The gene calls are TRBV6-6 and TRBJ1-3; possible D gene TRBD1, 6 bases. The V gene's germline CDR1 is MNHNY and CDR2 SVGAGI (reference sequence). The CDR3 extends over 12 amino acids. The CDR3 DNA reads TGTGCCTGCAGGGGCCCTGGAAACACCATATATTTT. It is translated as CACRGPGNTIYF.

The chain couples TRBV5-1 to TRBJ1-1; D remains unclear. Germline V CDR1 and CDR2: SGHRS, YFSETQ. V shed 7 bases and J shed 6 bases, with 19 bases lying between them. This CDR3 comprises 14 residues. The CDR3 loop reads CASFRLSVGSEAFF. CDR3 coding DNA: TGCGCCAGCTTCCGGCTCTCAGTGGGCTCTGAAGCTTTCTTT.

The DNA for the CDR3 is TGTGCCAGCCTACGGGGGGCACCCCAGCATTTT. Encoded protein: CASLRGAPQHF. The chain uses TRBV28 and TRBJ1-5; TRBD1 might be the D (6 bases). This CDR3 has 11 amino acids. The V gene's germline CDR1 is MDHEN and CDR2 SYDVKM. The germline V and J ends were trimmed by 8 bases and 10 bases, with 12 bases remaining between them.

This clone appeared a few times. The chain links TRBV5-4 to TRBJ1-6; TRBD1 aligns across 8 bases. Germline trimming cut 4 bases from V and 7 bases from J; bases unmatched to any gene: 7. The CDR3 covers 15 residues. Germline CDR1 and CDR2: SGHNT and YYREEE (reference sequence). CDR3 nucleotides: TGTGCCAGCAGCCTGGGACAGGCCCTCAATTCACCCCTCCACTTT. This translates into CASSLGQALNSPLHF. Variable domain in full (rest from reference TRBV5-4 and TRBJ1-6): ETGVTQSPTHLIKTRGQQVTLRCSSQSGHNTVSWYQQALGQGPQFIFQYYREEENGRGNFPPRFSGLQFPNYSSELNVNALELDDSALYLCASSLGQALNSPLHFGNGTRLTVT.

This rearrangement joins TRBV28 to TRBJ2-7; TRBD1 aligns across 8 bases. This CDR3 is built from 15 residues. Germline trimming cut 2 bases from V and 3 bases from J; bases unmatched to any gene: 6. The germline V gene encodes CDR1 MDHEN and CDR2 SYDVKM. CDR3 sequence reads: CASSLRDRPLYEQYF. The CDR3 region has the DNA TGTGCCAGCAGTTTACGGGACAGGCCCCTCTACGAGCAGTACTTC. The entire variable domain, with the rest obtained from reference TRBV28 and TRBJ2-7, is as follows: DVKVTQSSRYLVKRTGEKVFLECVQDMDHENMFWYRQDPGLGLRLIYFSYDVKMKEKGDIPEGYSVSREKKERFSLILESASTNQTSMYLCASSLRDRPLYEQYFGPGTRLTVT.

This clone was seen only a few times. The chain carries TRBV19 and TRBJ1-2, with D hard to call. The CDR3 is 12 amino acids. The germline V gene encodes CDR1 LNHDA and CDR2 SQIVND (reference sequence). Trimming shortened V by 7 bases and J by 8 bases, and 14 bases separated the two germline ends. The CDR3 DNA sequence: TGTGCCAGTACCTTCGGCAGGCTCGGCTACACCTTC. This codes for CASTFGRLGYTF.

The chain uses TRBV5-6 and TRBJ1-5, with unresolved D. The CDR3 totals 14 residues. Trimming shortened V by 4 bases and J by 4 bases, and 12 bases separated the two germline ends. Germline V lookup: CDR1 SGHDT, CDR2 YYEEEE. In DNA form, the CDR3 reads TGTGCCAGCAGCCGAGCTGCGGGGAATCAGCCCCAGCATTTT. The encoded protein is CASSRAAGNQPQHF.

The gene calls are TRBV5-1 and TRBJ1-1, with D hard to call. Per germline, CDR1 SGHRS and CDR2 YFSETQ. Trimming shortened V by 3 bases and J by 8 bases, and 20 bases separated the two germline ends. The CDR3 length is 15 residues. The CDR3 coding sequence is TGCGCCAGCAGCTCCGGGTTTCGAGGGATGGGGGAAGCTTTCTTT. This codes for CASSSGFRGMGEAFF. Based on the CDR3 plus reference TRBV5-1 and TRBJ1-1, the full variable domain is KAGVTQTPRYLIKTRGQQVTLSCSPISGHRSVSWYQQTPGQGLQFLFEYFSETQRNKGNFPGRFSGRQFSNSRSEMNVSTLELGDSALYLCASSSGFRGMGEAFFGQGTRLTVV.

There are a few counts of this clone. The CDR3 sequence is CASIETQGRNTEAFF. The CDR3 nucleotides read TGTGCCAGCATCGAGACCCAGGGTAGGAACACTGAAGCTTTCTTT. This rearrangement joins TRBV6-5 to TRBJ1-1; TRBD1 is a possible D gene (5 bases). Germline assignment: CDR1 MNHEY and CDR2 SVGAGI. Trimming took 7 bases from V and 1 from J, leaving 16 bases between them. The CDR3 spans 15 residues.

This rearrangement joins TRBV5-1 to TRBJ1-1; D is possibly TRBD1 (5 bases). Trimming took off 4 bases at V and 1 base at J, with 14 bases between the two ends. The CDR3 extends over 15 amino acids. Germline values: CDR1 SGHRS, CDR2 YFSETQ. CDR3 residues: CASSIGGAGNTEAFF. The CDR3 DNA follows: TGCGCCAGCAGCATTGGCGGGGCAGGGAACACTGAAGCTTTCTTT. Complete variable domain (other parts from reference TRBV5-1 and TRBJ1-1): KAGVTQTPRYLIKTRGQQVTLSCSPISGHRSVSWYQQTPGQGLQFLFEYFSETQRNKGNFPGRFSGRQFSNSRSEMNVSTLELGDSALYLCASSIGGAGNTEAFFGQGTRLTVV.

The V gene is TRBV3-1 (or the pseudogene TRBV3-2), the J gene TRBJ1-6, with 8 bases aligning to TRBD1. CDR3 length equals 13 residues. V lost 4 bases to trimming and J lost 8 bases; unmatched junction nucleotides: 1. Germline values: CDR1 LGHDT, CDR2 YNNKEL (reference sequence). The CDR3 nucleotides read TGTGCCAGCAGCCCGACAGGGGATTCACCCCTCCACTTT. Its translation is CASSPTGDSPLHF.

The V call is TRBV28, the J call TRBJ2-5, with 7 bases aligning to TRBD1. This CDR3 spans 13 amino acids. From germline, CDR1 is MDHEN and CDR2 SYDVKM. V gave up 7 bases and J gave up 0 bases; unmatched junction bases: 2. The CDR3 sequence: CASNDRDQETQYF. CDR3 nucleotide sequence: TGTGCCAGCAACGACAGGGACCAAGAGACCCAGTACTTC.

V is TRBV6-1 and J is TRBJ2-7; 9 nucleotides agree with TRBD2. CDR1 and CDR2 from the germline V gene are MNHNS and SASEGT. The CDR3 runs 15 residues. The trim removed 1 base at V and 5 bases at J, leaving 6 bases unmatched. The CDR3 is CASSEEVLAGHEQYF. The CDR3 region has the DNA TGTGCCAGCAGTGAAGAGGTCCTAGCGGGGCACGAGCAGTACTTC.

This chain uses TRBV5-6 with TRBJ2-1; 9 bases line up with TRBD1. CDR3 size: 17 residues. V was pared by 3 bases and J by 2 bases, with 9 bases of the junction left unmatched. CDR1 is SGHDT and CDR2 is YYEEEE in the germline V gene. CDR3 nucleotide sequence: TGTGCCAGCAGCTCTACCCCGGACAGGGGCCCCTACAATGAGCAGTTCTTC. Translation gives CASSSTPDRGPYNEQFF.